The 27 T cell receptor beta chains presented below share a single source sample, sequenced in a study of metastatic and nonmetastatic thyroid tumors. TCRdb re-called the PCR reads with MiXCR. In the table there are some 21,000 clones, 28% of which are singletons. Each patient came to thyroid surgery without any prior treatment (of any kind). Material for sequencing was tumor tissue. Receptor source: a male donor with papillary thyroid cancer or a benign thyroid nodule (not recorded which). Some clones in this sample may be carry-over from other donors' samples.

This clone showed up just once. No conserved phenylalanine or tryptophan ends this CDR3, so it is likely a read error. This chain uses TRBV20-1 with TRBJ2-2, with 10 nucleotides matching TRBD2. Germline loops: CDR1 DFQATT, CDR2 SNEGSKA (reference sequence). CDR3 length: 16 amino acids. In DNA form, the CDR3 reads TGCAGTTCTAGAGATAGGCTAGCGGGAGTGGACGGGGAGCTGTTTTCT. Translation gives CSSRDRLAGVDGELFS.

This clone appeared a few times. This chain links TRBV20-1 with TRBJ2-7; D not certain. CDR3 length: 13 residues. CDR1 is DFQATT, CDR2 SNEGSKA, per germline (reference sequence). V dropped 5 bases and J dropped 3 bases, with 14 bases sitting between them. The CDR3 protein is CSAPAVGIYEQYF. The CDR3 DNA reads as TGCAGTGCTCCCGCCGTGGGCATCTACGAGCAGTACTTC.

In this sample, this clone turned up a few times. The chain joins TRBV2 to TRBJ2-3; D not resolved. The CDR3 totals 14 residues. Trimming removed 7 bases from V and 0 bases from J, with 11 bases in between. CDR1 is SNHLY and CDR2 is FYNNEI in the germline V gene. CDR3 coding DNA: TGTGCCAGCACCAGCGACTCTAGCACAGATACGCAGTATTTT. As protein: CASTSDSSTDTQYF.

This clone has only a few counts. A much bigger clone sits one base away, suggesting this may be a read error. The chain is built from TRBV29-1 and TRBJ1-1; 8 bases are a match to TRBD1. CDR1 SQVTM and CDR2 ANQGSEA come from the germline V gene. The CDR3 extends over 13 amino acids. J was trimmed by 5 bases and V by 7 bases; bases with no gene match: 9. In DNA, the CDR3 is TGCAGCGCTCACAGGGGGGGAGGTACTGAAGCTTTCTTT. Translated: CSAHRGGGTEAFF.

This clone was counted a single time. This rearrangement joins TRBV20-1 to TRBJ1-3; D is unclear. This CDR3 comprises 15 residues. Germline lookup yields CDR1 DFQATT and CDR2 SNEGSKA (reference sequence). Deletions cut 3 bases from V and 0 bases from J, with 12 bases between. The CDR3 protein is CSASSGRDSGNTIYF. The CDR3 DNA follows: TGCAGTGCTAGCTCCGGACGGGACTCTGGAAACACCATATATTTT.

The chain is built from TRBV4-1 and TRBJ2-7, with a tentative D call TRBD2 (5 bases). The V and J ends lost 4 bases and 7 bases respectively, with 11 bases between them. Germline V lookup: CDR1 MGHRA, CDR2 YSYEKL. The CDR3 loop spans 12 amino acids. CDR3 bases: TGCGCCAGCAGCCCCCCGGGATGGGAGCAGTACTTC. Its protein product is CASSPPGWEQYF.

The chain is built from TRBV20-1 and TRBJ1-1, with 7 bases aligning to TRBD1. Unmatched junction bases numbered 7, after V lost 1 base and J lost 5 bases. The germline gives CDR1 DFQATT, CDR2 SNEGSKA (reference sequence). The CDR3 is made up of 14 amino acids. The CDR3 DNA follows: TGCAGTGCTAGAGCTGGCAGGGGGGTGACTGAAGCTTTCTTT. This gives the protein CSARAGRGVTEAFF.

The chain joins TRBV3-1 to TRBJ1-5; D unclear. Deletions cut 5 bases from V and 0 bases from J, with 8 bases between. This CDR3 region has 14 residues. The germline CDR1 and CDR2 sequences are LGHDT and YNNKEL (reference sequence). The CDR3 nucleotides read TGTGCCAGCAGCTCCAGTATTAGCAATCAGCCCCAGCATTTT. Protein product: CASSSSISNQPQHF.

This clone came up many times. V is TRBV11-3 and J is TRBJ2-1; 9 bases align to TRBD1. Germline V CDR1 and CDR2: SGHNT, YENEEA. The CDR3 totals 15 residues. The V gene end was trimmed by 6 bases and the J gene end by 3 bases; junction bases not matched to a gene: 6. CDR3 DNA sequence: TGTGCCAGCAGTCCGGACAGGGGAAGCTACAATGAGCAGTTCTTC. This encodes CASSPDRGSYNEQFF.

This clone was found many times. The chain combines TRBV5-1 with TRBJ2-6, with 10 nucleotides matching TRBD1. The CDR3 runs to 18 residues. J gave up 2 bases and V 4 bases, and 9 bases lay outside the gene matches. CDR1 is SGHRS and CDR2 is YFSETQ in the germline V gene. The CDR3 sequence is CASSPSPGTGAGANVLTF. The CDR3, as DNA: TGCGCCAGCAGCCCGAGTCCCGGGACAGGGGCTGGGGCCAACGTCCTGACTTTC.

By share, this clone ranks as medium-sized (0.01 to 0.1%). The chain combines TRBV20-1 with TRBJ2-7; TRBD2 matches 9 bases. This CDR3 is 13 amino acids long. Unmatched junction bases numbered 8, after V lost 6 bases and J lost 5 bases. Germline CDR1 is DFQATT and CDR2 is SNEGSKA (reference sequence). CDR3 sequence reads: CSAQRTSVDEQYF. The CDR3 bases are TGCAGTGCCCAGAGGACTAGCGTTGACGAGCAGTACTTC.

Judged by abundance, this clone is medium-sized (0.01 to 0.1%). The chain uses TRBV6-1 and TRBJ2-7; 10 bases are shared with TRBD2. Germline V gene lookup returns CDR1 MNHNS and CDR2 SASEGT. There are 14 residues in the CDR3. V shed 5 bases and J 3 bases; nucleotides not matched to a gene: 4. The CDR3 region is CASSLAGAGYEQYF. For the CDR3, the DNA is TGTGCCAGCAGTCTAGCGGGAGCTGGCTACGAGCAGTACTTC.

There are many counts of this clone. The chain employs TRBV12-3 or TRBV12-4 and TRBJ1-4, with 9 bases fitting TRBD1. V was pared by 7 bases and J by 7 bases, with 10 bases of the junction left unmatched. The CDR3 extends over 15 amino acids. CDR3 amino acids: CASTDNRGRREKLFF. CDR3 nucleotide sequence: TGTGCCAGCACCGACAACAGGGGGCGGCGTGAAAAACTGTTTTTT.

Comments on this clone: A read error is possible here, since a much larger clone lies one base away. DNA of the CDR3: TGCAGTGCTAGCTCGCGGAAGGGGACTGGGTCCAACGTCCTGACTTTC. Amino acids: CSASSRKGTGSNVLTF. The chain couples TRBV20-1 to TRBJ2-6; D possibly corresponds to TRBD2 (6 bases). Germline lookup yields CDR1 DFQATT and CDR2 SNEGSKA (reference sequence). CDR3 size: 16 residues.

By proportion, this clone is medium-sized (0.01 to 0.1%). This sequence joins TRBV28 and TRBJ2-7; D not certain. Per germline, CDR1 MDHEN and CDR2 SYDVKM. With 8 bases removed from V and 3 bases from J, the gap between germline ends came to 8 bases. CDR3 size: 11 residues. The CDR3 nucleotides read TGTGCCAGCTCCGGAGACTACGAGCAGTACTTC. This codes for CASSGDYEQYF. Filled out from reference TRBV28 and TRBJ2-7, the complete variable domain reads DVKVTQSSRYLVKRTGEKVFLECVQDMDHENMFWYRQDPGLGLRLIYFSYDVKMKEKGDIPEGYSVSREKKERFSLILESASTNQTSMYLCASSGDYEQYFGPGTRLTVT.

This clone has more than one count but fewer than ten. The DNA is left out, because the CDR3 cannot be placed on it with certainty; the CDR3 is given as TCRdb lists it. The chain links TRBV2 to TRBJ1-2. The CDR3 has 14 amino acids, counting both end residues. The germline CDR1 and CDR2 sequences are SNHLY and FYNNEI. Here the CDR3 reads CASSILGIGYGYTF.

There are a few counts of this clone. The chain has TRBV28 and TRBJ1-5; D remains unclear. Trimming cost V 5 bases and J 3 bases, with 5 bases left between them. Per the germline V gene, CDR1 is MDHEN and CDR2 is SYDVKM. This CDR3 is built from 12 residues. CDR3 coding DNA: TGTGCCAGCAGTGGGGACAATCAGCCCCAGCATTTT. Encoded protein: CASSGDNQPQHF.

This rearrangement joins TRBV30 to TRBJ2-1; 11 positions match TRBD2. The CDR3 length is 16 residues. The germline gives CDR1 GTSNPN, CDR2 SVGIG (reference sequence). The V segment lost 0 bases and the J segment 5 bases; nucleotides outside the gene matches: 6. The CDR3 DNA sequence: TGTGCCTGGAGTGTATTAGCGGGAGGGTATGACAATGAGCAGTTCTTC. It translates to CAWSVLAGGYDNEQFF.

The chain uses TRBV11-2 and TRBJ2-7; D possibly corresponds to TRBD1 (5 bases). Trimming took off 0 bases at V and 1 base at J, with 10 bases between the two ends. CDR1 and CDR2 (germline): SGHAT, FQNNGV. The CDR3 covers 15 residues. The CDR3, as DNA: TGTGCCAGCAGCTTAGATTGGGGCCGATCCTACGAGCAGTACTTC. Its protein is CASSLDWGRSYEQYF.

The CDR3 loop is CSARVMGASYEQYF. The DNA for the CDR3 is TGCAGTGCTAGAGTAATGGGGGCCTCCTACGAGCAGTACTTC. This chain links TRBV20-1 with TRBJ2-7; perhaps TRBD1 as D (6 bases). Germline V lookup: CDR1 DFQATT, CDR2 SNEGSKA (reference sequence). This CDR3 region has 14 residues. V was pared by 1 base and J by 0 bases, with 10 bases between.

This clone was recorded a few times. The chain uses TRBV29-1 and TRBJ1-5; TRBD1 is a possible D gene (5 bases). CDR1 is SQVTM, CDR2 ANQGSEA, per germline. Trimming took 0 bases from V and 8 from J, leaving 8 bases between them. This CDR3 comprises 12 residues. The CDR3 region has the DNA TGCAGCGTTGAAGATCCGGGGGAGCCCCAGCATTTT. Translated, it gives CSVEDPGEPQHF. The variable domain in full, completed from reference TRBV29-1 and TRBJ1-5, reads SAVISQKPSRDICQRGTSLTIQCQVDSQVTMMFWYRQQPGQSLTLIATANQGSEATYESGFVIDKFPISRPNLTFSTLTVSNMSPEDSSIYLCSVEDPGEPQHFGDGTRLSIL.

This clone was observed many times. The rearrangement uses TRBV18 and TRBJ1-3; 10 bases match TRBD1. Losses at the gene ends were 4 bases for V and 4 bases for J; bases not matched to a gene: 1. Germline V gene lookup returns CDR1 KGHSH and CDR2 LQKENI. The CDR3 has 14 residues. For the CDR3, the DNA is TGTGCCAGCTCACGGACAGGGGGAGGAAACACCATATATTTT. Encoded protein: CASSRTGGGNTIYF.

Within the sample, this clone is medium-sized. V gene TRBV7-9 combines with J gene TRBJ1-3; D unresolved. V shed 2 bases and J shed 2 bases, with 4 bases lying between them. The CDR3 loop spans 13 amino acids. Germline V lookup: CDR1 SEHNR, CDR2 FQNEAQ (reference sequence). As DNA, the CDR3 is TGTGCCAGCAGCTTATGGACTGGAAACACCATATATTTT. Translated: CASSLWTGNTIYF.

V usage is TRBV7-2 and J usage is TRBJ1-1; no definite D call. Germline V gene data show CDR1 as SGHTA and CDR2 as FQGNSA. This CDR3 region has 13 residues. V was trimmed by 3 bases and J by 5 bases, leaving 10 bases between them. CDR3 amino acids: CASSFLVRTEAFF. DNA for the CDR3: TGTGCCAGCAGCTTTTTAGTACGTACTGAAGCTTTCTTT. The variable domain in full, completed from reference TRBV7-2 and TRBJ1-1, reads GAGVSQSPSNKVTEKGKDVELRCDPISGHTALYWYRQSLGQGLEFLIYFQGNSAPDKSGLPSDRFSAERTGGSVSTLTIQRTQQEDSAVYLCASSFLVRTEAFFGQGTRLTVV.

The genes are TRBV10-2 and TRBJ2-1; TRBD2 matches 9 bases. Germline V gives CDR1 WSHSY, CDR2 SAAADI. With V trimmed by 3 bases and J by 10 bases, 13 bases remained unmatched. CDR3 length equals 16 residues. The DNA for the CDR3 is TGCGCCAGCAGTGATAAAATGGCGGGGGGGCTTGGGGAGCAGTTCTTC. The encoded protein is CASSDKMAGGLGEQFF.

This clone was counted many times. This rearrangement joins TRBV7-9 to TRBJ2-2, with D possibly being TRBD1 (8 bases). Germline CDR1 SEHNR, CDR2 FQNEAQ (reference sequence). Trimming removed 5 bases from V and 5 bases from J, with 12 bases in between. The CDR3 consists of 14 residues. The CDR3 is CASSPQGGTGELFF. DNA of the CDR3: TGTGCCAGCAGCCCACAGGGGGGGACCGGGGAGCTGTTTTTT. The full variable domain, its missing parts supplied by reference TRBV7-9 and TRBJ2-2, is DTGVSQNPRHKITKRGQNVTFRCDPISEHNRLYWYRQTLGQGPEFLTYFQNEAQLEKSRLLSDRFSAERPKGSFSTLEIQRTEQGDSAMYLCASSPQGGTGELFFGEGSRLTVL.

A note on this clone: It may be a read error: a sequence one base away is much more abundant. CDR3 bases: TGTGCCAGCAGTACCGGAGGAACAGCGCAGCCTTCCTACGAGCAGTACTTC. It encodes CASSTGGTAQPSYEQYF. This rearrangement joins TRBV2 to TRBJ2-7; possibly TRBD2 for D (5 bases). With 5 bases removed from V and 1 base from J, the gap between germline ends came to 21 bases. Germline V lookup: CDR1 SNHLY, CDR2 FYNNEI. The length of the CDR3 is 17 residues.